This TCR beta chain was recorded in a study of CD8 T cells in ankylosing spondylitis. Study outcomes and limitations: Enrichment of disease-linked clones was reportedly significant in matched ankylosing spondylitis synovial fluid. Blood of patients with ankylosing spondylitis appeared to be characterized by a TCR beta motif of several highly homologous variants. Those disease-linked clones were CD8+; they were also relatively rare in peripheral blood. Existing reports had already noted some motif variants in reactive arthritis synovial fluid and blood.

This clonotype was observed many times. Its target is not known. It was by quantitative 5'-RACE with molecular barcodes that TCR beta libraries were made. In TCRdb, the 5' RACE reads were re-called with MiXCR into one record per CDR3 protein. The table shows 250,000 to 350,000 distinct CDR3 sequences, with 7% to 9% occurring only once. Sequencing was done on a sample of blood, either unsorted or a sorted T cell fraction (not recorded which). This clonotype was sampled from a male donor with ankylosing spondylitis.

The CDR3 DNA sequence: TGCAGTGCTAGCAACCCAACGGGACTAGCGGGAGACGAGCAGTACTTC. Translated, it gives CSASNPTGLAGDEQYF. V is TRBV20-1 and J is TRBJ2-7; 14 nucleotides match TRBD2. Germline CDR1 reads DFQATT; CDR2 reads SNEGSKA (reference sequence). The CDR3 runs to 16 residues. With V trimmed by 3 bases and J by 5 bases, 9 bases remained unmatched.